This T cell receptor (beta chain) was recovered during a study of blood T cell repertoires in COVID-19. Overall study context: The samples span acute and convalescent COVID-19 from the United States, Italy and Spain. Sources were T cells, B-cell-depleted T cells, or PBMCs; the material itself was cDNA or gDNA.

Per the study methods: Researchers report that nucleated cell counts were estimated from reference gene primer amplification. Libraries were prepared by immunoSEQ multiplex PCR; TCRdb keeps only in-frame clonotypes and omits some of them. That table is the source of V, J and clone size, and D and trimming were worked out from the DNA. The table includes 210,000 or so clones, about four fifths detected once. CDR1 is GTSNPN, CDR2 SVGIG, per germline (reference sequence). V lost 7 bases and J lost 4, with 16 bases in between. The CDR3 is 13 residues long. The rearrangement links TRBV30 to TRBJ1-1; a possible D gene is TRBD1 (5 bases). The sequence derives from a woman over 75 with acute or convalescent COVID-19. The source material was peripheral blood. The CDR3 loop reads CAFGRPGGTEAFF. The CDR3 nucleotides read TGTGCCTTCGGACGCCCGGGGGGCACTGAAGCTTTCTTT.